Reported below is one TCR beta chain. The CDR3 totals 13 residues. The junction had 5 bases not matched to a gene; V was cut back by 6 bases and J by 3 bases. In the source study's methods: How many nucleated cells were present was estimated from reference gene primer amplification. Assay: immunoSEQ multiplex PCR; the TCRdb copy retains only in-frame clones and omits some. The D gene and trimming were derived from the DNA, and the V and J assignments and clone size from that table. The data show some 240,000 clones, around 80% seen once. This sample is part of a study of blood T cell repertoires in COVID-19. Study-wide context: PBMCs, B-cell-depleted T cells, or T cells provided the cDNA or gDNA that made up the material.

This sequence was found in a middle-aged woman who had recovered from COVID-19. Material: peripheral blood. This chain uses TRBV12-3 or TRBV12-4 with TRBJ2-7, with 7 positions matching TRBD1. This CDR3 reads CASSWGQNYEQYF. The DNA of the CDR3 is TGTGCCAGCAGCTGGGGACAGAACTACGAGCAGTACTTC.